The present T cell receptor beta chain was sequenced within a study of cytomegalovirus exposure and HLA in healthy donors. The CDR3 is made up of 13 amino acids. Trimming cost V 5 bases and J 1 base, with 8 bases left between them. Germline CDR1 and CDR2: MNHEY and SVGAGI. A word on this clone: Its antigen is currently unknown.

Points from the study as a whole: Productive rates of about 90% or about 30% were seen for most TCR beta V segments in an earlier analysis.

13 Jbeta primers and 60 Vbeta primers were used for the PCR. This table comes from immunoSEQ multiplex PCR, and its TCRdb copy is limited to in-frame clones, with some not included. Of approximately 170,000 clones listed, around four fifths are singletons. Sample: PBMCs. The receptor was isolated from a man between 18 and 29 years old in good health and CMV-seropositive. V and J are TRBV6-5 and TRBJ1-1; D is uncertain. The CDR3 coding sequence is TGTGCCAGCAGTAGGACTTCGAACACTGAAGCTTTCTTT. It is translated as CASSRTSNTEAFF.